What follows is one T cell receptor beta chain and its context. With random hexamers, roughly 0.45 to 1 ug RNA was reverse transcribed. TCRdb reprocessed the immunoSEQ multiplex PCR reads via MiXCR and lists one record per CDR3 protein. Here the sample spans about 77,000 distinct CDR3 sequences, about 92% being singletons. Trimming took 1 base from V and 1 from J, leaving 11 bases between them. Germline V gene data show CDR1 as SGHRS and CDR2 as YFSETQ. The CDR3 loop spans 15 amino acids. The data stem from a study of CD8 T cells in Susac syndrome. Sequencing was performed on CD4+ T cells from PBMCs. The source is a human donor with Susac syndrome. The rearrangement links TRBV5-1 to TRBJ1-1; weak D call: TRBD1 (6 bases). The CDR3 bases are TGCGCCAGCAGCTTGACAGGGAGTGGGAACACTGAAGCTTTCTTT. Protein sequence: CASSLTGSGNTEAFF.